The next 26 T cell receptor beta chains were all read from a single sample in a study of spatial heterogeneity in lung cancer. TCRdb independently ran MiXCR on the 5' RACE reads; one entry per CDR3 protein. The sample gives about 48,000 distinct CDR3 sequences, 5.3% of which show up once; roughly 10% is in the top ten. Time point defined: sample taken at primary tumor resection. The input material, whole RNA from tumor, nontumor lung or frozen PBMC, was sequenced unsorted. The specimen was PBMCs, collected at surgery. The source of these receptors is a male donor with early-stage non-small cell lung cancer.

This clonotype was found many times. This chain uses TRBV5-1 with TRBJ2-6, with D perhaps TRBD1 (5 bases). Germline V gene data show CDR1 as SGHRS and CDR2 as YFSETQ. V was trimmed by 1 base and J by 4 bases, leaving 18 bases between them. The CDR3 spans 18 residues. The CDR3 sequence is CASSLMVREVLGANVLTF. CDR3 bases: TGCGCCAGCAGCTTGATGGTCAGGGAAGTTTTGGGGGCCAACGTCCTGACTTTC. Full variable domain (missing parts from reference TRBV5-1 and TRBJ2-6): KAGVTQTPRYLIKTRGQQVTLSCSPISGHRSVSWYQQTPGQGLQFLFEYFSETQRNKGNFPGRFSGRQFSNSRSEMNVSTLELGDSALYLCASSLMVREVLGANVLTFGAGSRLTVL.

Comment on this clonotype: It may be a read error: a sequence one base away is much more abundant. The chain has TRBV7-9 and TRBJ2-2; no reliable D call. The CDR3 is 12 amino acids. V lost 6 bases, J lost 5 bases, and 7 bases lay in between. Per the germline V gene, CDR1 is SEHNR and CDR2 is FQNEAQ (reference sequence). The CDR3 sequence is CASSFGTGELFF. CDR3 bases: TGTGCCAGCAGTTTCGGGACCGGGGAGCTGTTTTTT.

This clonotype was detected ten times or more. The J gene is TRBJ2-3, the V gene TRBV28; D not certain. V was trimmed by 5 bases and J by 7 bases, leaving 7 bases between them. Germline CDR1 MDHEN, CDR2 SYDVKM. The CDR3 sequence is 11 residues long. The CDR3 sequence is CASSAFHTQYF. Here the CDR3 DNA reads TGTGCCAGCAGTGCTTTTCATACGCAGTATTTT.

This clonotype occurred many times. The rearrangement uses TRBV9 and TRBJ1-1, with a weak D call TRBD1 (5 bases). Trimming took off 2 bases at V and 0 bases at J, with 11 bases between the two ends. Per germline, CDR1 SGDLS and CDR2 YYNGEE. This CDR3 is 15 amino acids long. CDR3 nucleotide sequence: TGTGCCAGCAGCGTCTCCTCGACAGTGAACACTGAAGCTTTCTTT. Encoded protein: CASSVSSTVNTEAFF. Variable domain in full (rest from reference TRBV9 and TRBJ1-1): DSGVTQTPKHLITATGQRVTLRCSPRSGDLSVYWYQQSLDQGLQFLIQYYNGEERAKGNILERFSAQQFPDLHSELNLSSLELGDSALYFCASSVSSTVNTEAFFGQGTRLTVV.

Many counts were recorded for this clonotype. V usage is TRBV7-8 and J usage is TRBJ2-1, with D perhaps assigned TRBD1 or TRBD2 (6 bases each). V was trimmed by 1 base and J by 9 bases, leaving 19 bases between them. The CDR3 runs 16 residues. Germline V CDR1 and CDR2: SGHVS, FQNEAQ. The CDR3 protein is CASSLGSLGKGGEQFF. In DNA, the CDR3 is TGTGCCAGCAGCTTAGGATCGTTAGGGAAGGGGGGTGAGCAGTTCTTC. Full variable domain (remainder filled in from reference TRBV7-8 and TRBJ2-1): GAGVSQSPRYKVAKRGQDVALRCDPISGHVSLFWYQQALGQGPEFLTYFQNEAQLDKSGLPSDRFFAERPEGSVSTLKIQRTQQEDSAVYLCASSLGSLGKGGEQFFGPGTRLTVL.

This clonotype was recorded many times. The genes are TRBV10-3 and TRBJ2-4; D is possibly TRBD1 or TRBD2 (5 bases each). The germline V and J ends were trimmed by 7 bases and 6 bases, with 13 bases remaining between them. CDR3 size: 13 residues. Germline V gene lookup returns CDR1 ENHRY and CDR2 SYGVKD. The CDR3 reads CAITDTAVNIQYF. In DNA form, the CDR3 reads TGTGCCATCACGGACACAGCGGTAAACATTCAGTACTTC.

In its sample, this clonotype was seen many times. The CDR3 sequence: CATSDFRTSGRANEQFF. The CDR3 DNA reads TGTGCCACCAGTGATTTTCGGACTAGCGGGAGGGCCAATGAGCAGTTCTTC. The gene calls are TRBV24-1 and TRBJ2-1; 15 nucleotides align to TRBD2. Trimming removed 1 base from V and 6 bases from J; junction bases left unmatched: 3. Germline CDR1 is KGHDR and CDR2 is SFDVKD. The CDR3 sequence is 17 residues long.

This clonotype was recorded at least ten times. The CDR3 loop reads CASSPFSGALEEQYF. The CDR3 DNA sequence: TGTGCCAGCAGTCCCTTTAGCGGGGCCCTTGAGGAGCAGTACTTC. The chain joins TRBV7-9 to TRBJ2-7; TRBD2 agrees at 8 bases. The CDR3 is 15 residues long. The V gene end was trimmed by 6 bases and the J gene end by 7 bases; junction bases not matched to a gene: 14. Germline V gives CDR1 SEHNR, CDR2 FQNEAQ (reference sequence). The entire variable domain, with the rest obtained from reference TRBV7-9 and TRBJ2-7, is as follows: DTGVSQNPRHKITKRGQNVTFRCDPISEHNRLYWYRQTLGQGPEFLTYFQNEAQLEKSRLLSDRFSAERPKGSFSTLEIQRTEQGDSAMYLCASSPFSGALEEQYFGPGTRLTVT.

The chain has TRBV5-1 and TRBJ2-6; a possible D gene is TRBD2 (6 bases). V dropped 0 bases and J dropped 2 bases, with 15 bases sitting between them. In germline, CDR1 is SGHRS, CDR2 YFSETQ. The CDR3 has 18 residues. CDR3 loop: CASSLGTTSLTGANVLTF. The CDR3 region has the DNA TGCGCCAGCAGCTTGGGGACTACGTCCTTAACTGGGGCCAACGTCCTGACTTTC.

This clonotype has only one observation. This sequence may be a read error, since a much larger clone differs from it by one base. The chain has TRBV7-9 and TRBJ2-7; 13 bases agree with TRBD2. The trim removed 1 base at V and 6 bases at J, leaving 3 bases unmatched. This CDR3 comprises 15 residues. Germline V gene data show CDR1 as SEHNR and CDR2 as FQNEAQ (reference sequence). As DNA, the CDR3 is TGTGCCAGCAGCTTAGGGACTAGCGGGAGCCTCGAGCAGTACTTC. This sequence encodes CASSLGTSGSLEQYF.

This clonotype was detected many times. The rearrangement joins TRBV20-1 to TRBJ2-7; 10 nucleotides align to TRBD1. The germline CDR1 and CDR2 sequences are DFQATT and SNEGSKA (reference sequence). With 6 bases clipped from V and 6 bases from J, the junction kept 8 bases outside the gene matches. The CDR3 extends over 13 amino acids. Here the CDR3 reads CSAADRGSFEQYF. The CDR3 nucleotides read TGCAGTGCCGCGGACAGGGGGTCGTTCGAGCAGTACTTC.

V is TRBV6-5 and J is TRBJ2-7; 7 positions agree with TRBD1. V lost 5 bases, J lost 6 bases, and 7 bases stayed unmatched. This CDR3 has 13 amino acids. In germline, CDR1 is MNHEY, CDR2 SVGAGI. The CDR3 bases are TGTGCCAGCAGTCCCCCCGGACAGGTCGAGCAGTACTTC. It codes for CASSPPGQVEQYF.

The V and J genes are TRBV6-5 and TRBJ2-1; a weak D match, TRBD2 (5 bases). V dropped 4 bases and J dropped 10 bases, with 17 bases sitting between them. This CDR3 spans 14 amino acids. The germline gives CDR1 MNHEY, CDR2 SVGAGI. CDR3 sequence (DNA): TGTGCCAGCAGTTTGTATAGCGAGAGAGGGGAGCAGTTCTTC. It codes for CASSLYSERGEQFF.

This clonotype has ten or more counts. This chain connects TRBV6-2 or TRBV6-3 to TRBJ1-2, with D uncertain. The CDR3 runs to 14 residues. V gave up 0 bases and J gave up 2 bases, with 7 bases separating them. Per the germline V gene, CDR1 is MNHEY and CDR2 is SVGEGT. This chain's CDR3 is CASSYSWQNYGYTF. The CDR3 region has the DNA TGTGCCAGCAGTTACTCTTGGCAGAACTATGGCTACACCTTC.

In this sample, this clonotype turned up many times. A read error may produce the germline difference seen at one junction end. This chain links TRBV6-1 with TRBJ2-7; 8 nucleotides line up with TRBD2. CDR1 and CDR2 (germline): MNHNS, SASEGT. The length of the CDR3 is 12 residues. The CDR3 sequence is CASSEPDRLARF. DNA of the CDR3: TGTGCCAGCAGTGAACCCGACAGACTAGCGAGGTTC.

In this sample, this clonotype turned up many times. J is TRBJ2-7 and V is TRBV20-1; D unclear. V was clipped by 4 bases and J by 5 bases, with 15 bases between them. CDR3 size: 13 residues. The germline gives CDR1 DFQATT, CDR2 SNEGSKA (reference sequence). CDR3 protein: CSAMARVDHEQYF. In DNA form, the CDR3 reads TGCAGTGCTATGGCCCGGGTAGACCACGAGCAGTACTTC.

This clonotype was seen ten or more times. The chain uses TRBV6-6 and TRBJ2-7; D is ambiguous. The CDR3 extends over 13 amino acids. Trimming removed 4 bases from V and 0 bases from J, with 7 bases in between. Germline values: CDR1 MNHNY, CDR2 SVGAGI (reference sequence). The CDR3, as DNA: TGTGCCAGCAGTTTAGACGGCTCCTACGAGCAGTACTTC. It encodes CASSLDGSYEQYF.

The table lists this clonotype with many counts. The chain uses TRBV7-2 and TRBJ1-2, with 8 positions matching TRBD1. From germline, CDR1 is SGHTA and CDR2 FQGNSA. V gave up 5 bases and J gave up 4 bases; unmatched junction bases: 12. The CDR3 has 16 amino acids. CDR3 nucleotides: TGTGCCAGCAGCCAAACGATAGGACAGGGCGGCTATGGCTACACCTTC. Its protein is CASSQTIGQGGYGYTF.

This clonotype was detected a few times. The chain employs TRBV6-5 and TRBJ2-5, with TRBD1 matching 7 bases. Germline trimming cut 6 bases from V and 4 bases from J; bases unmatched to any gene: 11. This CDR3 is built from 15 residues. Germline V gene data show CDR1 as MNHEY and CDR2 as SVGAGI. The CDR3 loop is CASRSDRASGETQYF. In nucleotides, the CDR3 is TGTGCCAGCAGATCCGACAGGGCCTCGGGAGAGACCCAGTACTTC.

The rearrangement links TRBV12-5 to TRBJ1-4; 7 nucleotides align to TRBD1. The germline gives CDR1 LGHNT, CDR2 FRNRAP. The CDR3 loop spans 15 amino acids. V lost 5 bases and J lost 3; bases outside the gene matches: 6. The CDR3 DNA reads TGTGCTAGTGGTCGCGGGGACAGCCCTAATGAAAAACTGTTTTTT. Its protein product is CASGRGDSPNEKLFF. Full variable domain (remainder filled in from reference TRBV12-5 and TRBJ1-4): DARVTQTPRHKVTEMGQEVTMRCQPILGHNTVFWYRQTMMQGLELLAYFRNRAPLDDSGMPKDRFSAEMPDATLATLKIQPSEPRDSAVYFCASGRGDSPNEKLFFGSGTQLSVL.

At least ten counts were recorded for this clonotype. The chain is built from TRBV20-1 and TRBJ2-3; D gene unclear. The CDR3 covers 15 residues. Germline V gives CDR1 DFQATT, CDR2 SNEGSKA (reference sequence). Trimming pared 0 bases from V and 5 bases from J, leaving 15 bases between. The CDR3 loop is CSARDPRAPGDTQYF. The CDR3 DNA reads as TGCAGTGCTAGAGATCCTCGAGCCCCCGGAGATACGCAGTATTTT.

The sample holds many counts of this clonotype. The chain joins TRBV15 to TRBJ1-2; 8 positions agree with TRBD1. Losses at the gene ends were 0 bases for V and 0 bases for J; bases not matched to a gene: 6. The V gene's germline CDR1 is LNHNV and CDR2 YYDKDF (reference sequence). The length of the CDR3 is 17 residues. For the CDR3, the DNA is TGTGCCACCAGCAGAGATCCGCGGACAGGGTCTAACTATGGCTACACCTTC. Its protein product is CATSRDPRTGSNYGYTF.

CDR3 nucleotide sequence: TGTGCCAGTAAAGGGGAAATATTTTGGGAGCAGTTCTTC. It codes for CASKGEIFWEQFF. V and J are TRBV19 and TRBJ2-1; the D gene is possibly TRBD1 (5 bases). The CDR3 is 13 residues long. Germline V gene sequence: CDR1 LNHDA, CDR2 SQIVND (reference sequence). V shed 7 bases and J shed 10 bases, with 17 bases lying between them. Combining the CDR3 with reference TRBV19 and TRBJ2-1 gives the whole variable domain DGGITQSPKYLFRKEGQNVTLSCEQNLNHDAMYWYRQDPGQGLRLIYYSQIVNDFQKGDIAEGYSVSREKKESFPLTVTSAQKNPTAFYLCASKGEIFWEQFFGPGTRLTVL.

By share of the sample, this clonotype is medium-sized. The CDR3 DNA sequence: TGTGCCAGCAGCTTAGGGGTCTACGAGCAGTACTTC. Encoded protein: CASSLGVYEQYF. V gene TRBV7-9 combines with J gene TRBJ2-7, with D unresolved. V was shortened by 1 base and J by 3 bases, with 4 bases between the two germline ends. Germline-derived CDR1 and CDR2 are SEHNR and FQNEAQ (reference sequence). CDR3 length: 12 amino acids.

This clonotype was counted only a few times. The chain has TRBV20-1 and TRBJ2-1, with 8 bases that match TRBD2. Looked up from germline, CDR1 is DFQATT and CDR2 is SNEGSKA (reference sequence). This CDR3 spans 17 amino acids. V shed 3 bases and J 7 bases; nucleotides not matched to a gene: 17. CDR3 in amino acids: CSASGPTGLGLLNEQFF. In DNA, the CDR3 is TGCAGTGCTAGCGGCCCCACGGGACTAGGTCTTCTAAATGAGCAGTTCTTC.

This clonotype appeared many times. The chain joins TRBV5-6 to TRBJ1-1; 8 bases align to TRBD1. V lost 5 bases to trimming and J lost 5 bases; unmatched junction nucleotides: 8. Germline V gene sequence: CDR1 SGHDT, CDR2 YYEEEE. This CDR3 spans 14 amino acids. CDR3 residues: CASSGINRGTEAFF. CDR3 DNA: TGTGCCAGCAGTGGGATCAACAGGGGGACTGAAGCTTTCTTT.